Listed below are T cell receptor beta chains from one sample, sequenced in a study of cytomegalovirus exposure and HLA in healthy donors. Libraries were prepared by immunoSEQ multiplex PCR; TCRdb keeps only in-frame clonotypes and omits some of them. The sample includes 150,000 to 200,000 clones, approximately 72% of them seen just once. The specimen was PBMCs. The receptors were sampled from a female donor in good health and CMV-seronegative. Each CDR3 is given without its conserved first and last residue. The order of the fields is D gene, J gene, V gene, CDR3 protein. D genes are given only for firm matches.

TRBD1,TRBJ1-1,TRBV19,ASATGTGPGDTEAF
.,TRBJ1-1,TRBV15,ATSRDPGVGTEAF
.,TRBJ1-2,TRBV5-1,ASRGETNYGYT
.,TRBJ2-7,TRBV9,ASSVGSETSYEQY
TRBD2,TRBJ2-1,TRBV18,ASSPLEAGDGDKEQF
.,TRBJ2-2,TRBV9,ASSVGNSNTGELF
.,TRBJ2-2,TRBV30,AWSQARNTGELF
.,TRBJ2-7,TRBV27,ASGRDAGYEQY
TRBD2,TRBJ2-7,TRBV7-7,ASSPNDGTSEQY
.,TRBJ1-2,TRBV19,ASSIGRGSGYGYT
.,TRBJ1-4,TRBV5-8,ASSTGQASDEKLF
.,TRBJ1-3,TRBV29-1,SVHMTRDLPGVSGNTIY
TRBD2,TRBJ2-7,TRBV7-8,ASSWTSGTYEQY
.,TRBJ1-6,TRBV6-1,ASSEIPRSSYNSPLH
.,TRBJ2-7,TRBV27,ASSLLASREQY
TRBD2,TRBJ2-1,TRBV4-1,ASRRTSGGANEQF
.,TRBJ2-3,TRBV5-1,ASSLEGGSPTDTQY
.,TRBJ1-1,TRBV7-2,ASRPSSGQHTEAF
.,TRBJ2-1,TRBV27,ASSLSPGLNEQF
TRBD1,TRBJ1-5,TRBV6-1,ASSESGDRDQPQH
.,TRBJ2-1,TRBV9,ASTLGGGSYNEQF
.,TRBJ1-1,TRBV5-4,ASSWWTDGSEAF
.,TRBJ2-5,TRBV10-3,AIARGGAEETQY